The T cell receptor (beta chain) under discussion was sequenced for a study of CD8+ T cells in alopecia areata. Study results and limitations: Scalp specimens additionally yield sequences from normal skin's resident alphabeta T cells.

As for this clone: Its antigen is currently unknown.

Noted treatment: oral pan-JAK inhibitor, 5-10 mg twice daily. CDR3 length equals 15 residues. J lost 1 base, V lost 3 bases, and 4 bases had no gene match. Germline V gene sequence: CDR1 SGDLS, CDR2 YYNGEE. cDNA reverse transcribed from extracted RNA served as the sequencing template. The protocol was immunoSEQ multiplex PCR, while the TCRdb copy is restricted to in-frame clones and leaves out a portion. The sample consists of under 300,000 clones, about three fifths of them appearing once. The rearrangement uses TRBV9 and TRBJ2-7; 10 positions match TRBD1. The clonotype originates from a human donor with alopecia areata. Material: CD4+ T cells sorted from blood, obtained at week 52, from a patient treated with tofacitinib. The CDR3 loop reads CASSGGQGNSYEQYF. The CDR3 DNA is TGTGCCAGCAGCGGGGGACAGGGGAATTCCTACGAGCAGTACTTC.